This T cell receptor beta chain was recovered during a study of cytomegalovirus exposure and HLA in healthy donors. Whole-study results and caveats: The likely explanation for a cluster of highly shared sequence variants was sequencing artifact.

Of note for this clone: What it binds is not known.

All donors participated as healthy donors of bone marrow. The PCR contained 60 Vbeta and 13 Jbeta primers. Measured with immunoSEQ multiplex PCR; TCRdb has only the in-frame clones, and not every one. The table includes 90,000 to 95,000 clones, around 78% detected once. Sequencing was performed on PBMCs. The receptor was derived from a man aged 30 to 39 in good health and CMV-seronegative.

CDR3: CASSTRDRAYTEAFF. The CDR3, as DNA: TGTGCCAGCAGTACCCGGGACAGAGCGTACACTGAAGCTTTCTTT. This sequence joins TRBV27 and TRBJ1-1; 7 bases agree with TRBD1. V lost 5 bases and J lost 3; bases outside the gene matches: 9. Germline V gene sequence: CDR1 MNHEY, CDR2 SMNVEV (reference sequence). The CDR3 is made up of 15 amino acids.